The sequence of this T cell receptor beta chain was determined in a study of beta chain features in type 1 diabetes. Study observations and caveats: Naive, central memory and Treg TCRB repertoires seemed to resemble each other more closely in patients than they did in healthy donors. Shorter TCRB CDR3s, moderately but significantly so, were found in Type 1 diabetes patients in all four CD4+ subsets.

A few counts support this clone. The antigen remains unidentified. J lost 1 base, V lost 4 bases, and 9 bases had no gene match. CDR1 and CDR2 (germline): GTSNPN, SVGIG (reference sequence). There are 15 residues in the CDR3. Every isolated RNA sample was fully reverse transcribed, so sequencing captured expressed TCRB transcripts. Method: immunoSEQ multiplex PCR; TCRdb's copy keeps in-frame clones and lacks some. The data contain about 700,000 clones, around an eighth of them seen just once; the ten biggest clones take up about 0.02%. Via CD45RO/CCR7/CD25/CD127/CD95/CD27, cells of the CD4+ naive, central memory, regulatory and stem cell-like memory subsets were sorted.

Sequencing was done on a sample of naive CD4+ T cells from blood. The clonotype was recovered from a man younger than 35 with type 1 diabetes. The rearrangement uses TRBV30 and TRBJ2-5, with 7 bases matching TRBD1. The CDR3 DNA is TGTGCCTGGACCCCACAGGGGTTTGGCCAAGAGACCCAGTACTTC. Translating it yields CAWTPQGFGQETQYF. The variable domain in full, with the rest retrieved from reference TRBV30 and TRBJ2-5, is SQTIHQWPATLVQPVGSPLSLECTVEGTSNPNLYWYRQAAGRGLQLLFYSVGIGQISSEVPQNLSASRPQDRQFILSSKKLLLSDSGFYLCAWTPQGFGQETQYFGPGTRLLVL.